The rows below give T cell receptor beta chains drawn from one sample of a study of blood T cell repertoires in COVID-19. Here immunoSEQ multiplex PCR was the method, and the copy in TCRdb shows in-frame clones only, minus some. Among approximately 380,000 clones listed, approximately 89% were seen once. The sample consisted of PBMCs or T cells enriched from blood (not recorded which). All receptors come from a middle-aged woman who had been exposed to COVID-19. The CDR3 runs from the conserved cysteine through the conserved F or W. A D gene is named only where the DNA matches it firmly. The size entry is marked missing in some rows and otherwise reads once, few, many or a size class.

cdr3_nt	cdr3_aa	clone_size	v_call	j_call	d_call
TGTGCCAGCAGCCGGGCCGGGACAGGGGGCTACGAGCAGTACTTC	CASSRAGTGGYEQYF	once	TRBV3-1/TRBV3-2	TRBJ2-7	TRBD1
TGTGCCACCAGCAGAGCAGGTAGCAATCAGCCCCAGCATTTT	CATSRAGSNQPQHF	few	TRBV15	TRBJ1-5	-
TGTGCCAGCAGTGAGCAACAGGGTTGGAGAAACACCATATATTTT	CASSEQQGWRNTIYF	-	TRBV6-1	TRBJ1-3	-
TGTGCTAGTGGACAGAACTATGGCTACACCTTC	CASGQNYGYTF	once	TRBV12-5	TRBJ1-2	-
TGTGCCACGAAACGAGACAGGGGGCCCACCGGGGAGCTGTTTTTT	CATKRDRGPTGELFF	-	TRBV19	TRBJ2-2	TRBD1
TGTGCTAGTGGTTTGGTACCGGGGAAGGGAGCTTTCTTT	CASGLVPGKGAFF	-	TRBV12-5	TRBJ1-1	-
TGCGCCAGCTCATCCAGTCCTAACTATGGCTACACCTTC	CASSSSPNYGYTF	-	TRBV5-1	TRBJ1-2	-
TGTGCCTGGAGTGCCACAGGGGCCACAGATACGCAGTATTTT	CAWSATGATDTQYF	once	TRBV30	TRBJ2-3	TRBD1
TGTGCCAGCAGCTTAGCAGGGGGCACTGAAGCTTTCTTT	CASSLAGGTEAFF	-	TRBV13	TRBJ1-1	TRBD1
TGTGCCATCAGACCCGAGACTAGCGGGGGGATAACCTACGAGCAGTACTTC	CAIRPETSGGITYEQYF	-	TRBV10-3	TRBJ2-7	TRBD2
TGTGCCAGCCAAACGGCGCCCGGAGGGGCATTCTTT	CASQTAPGGAFF	-	TRBV11-3	TRBJ1-1	-
TGTGCCAGCAGTTACAGGGGGACAGGGGTACGGTATGGCTACACCTTC	CASSYRGTGVRYGYTF	-	TRBV6-5	TRBJ1-2	TRBD1
TGCGCCAGCAGCCAAACCAGGGGCCAGACTGAAGCTTTCTTT	CASSQTRGQTEAFF	-	TRBV4-1	TRBJ1-1	-
TGCAGCGTTGAGGGGGGAGGTTCTGGAGAGACCCAGTACTTC	CSVEGGGSGETQYF	-	TRBV29-1	TRBJ2-5	-
TGTGCCAGCAGCCCCCGGAGGGACACCGGGGAGCTGTTTTTT	CASSPRRDTGELFF	-	TRBV6-2/TRBV6-3	TRBJ2-2	-
TGTGCCAGCAGGGCTGAGACAGGGGGCGGGATCAATGAGCAGTTCTTC	CASRAETGGGINEQFF	-	TRBV2	TRBJ2-1	TRBD1
TGTGCCAGCAGCTATCGGACTAGCGGGAGAACAGATACGCAGTATTTT	CASSYRTSGRTDTQYF	-	TRBV5-6	TRBJ2-3	TRBD2
TGCGCCAGCAGTTTAGGGGGGGCGGGGGGCAATCAGCCCCAGCATTTT	CASSLGGAGGNQPQHF	-	TRBV10-2	TRBJ1-5	-
TGCGCCAGCAGCCAAGCAGAAGGTCAGGAGGAAACCTTC	CASSQAEGQEETF	-	TRBV4-3	TRBJ1-2	-
TGTGCCAGCTCGCTCCTGACAGGGGTGGACAACTATGGCTACACCTTC	CASSLLTGVDNYGYTF	-	TRBV18	TRBJ1-2	TRBD1
TGTGCCAGCAGTATACAGGGAAAGGATGAAGGCTACACCTTC	CASSIQGKDEGYTF	-	TRBV2	TRBJ1-2	-
TGTGCCAGCAGTCCCGGCGGTAGGGGCGGTGGCACTGAAGCTTTCTTT	CASSPGGRGGGTEAFF	-	TRBV25-1	TRBJ1-1	-
TGCGCCAGCAGTGAGGGCTCGGGGCCCCAGCATTTT	CASSEGSGPQHF	-	TRBV10-2	TRBJ1-5	-
TGCGCCAGCAGCGTAACAGCTGCTGGAAACACCATATATTTT	CASSVTAAGNTIYF	-	TRBV5-1	TRBJ1-3	-
TGTGCCAGCAGCGGGAGGGCCGACACTTCACCCCTCCACTTT	CASSGRADTSPLHF	-	TRBV9	TRBJ1-6	-
TGTGCCAGCAGCGTATCTAGCGGGAGGGCCCACGAGCAGTACTTC	CASSVSSGRAHEQYF	-	TRBV9	TRBJ2-7	TRBD2
TGTGCCAGCACTCGAGCGGGAGTATGGCGGAATGAGCAGTTCTTC	CASTRAGVWRNEQFF	-	TRBV2	TRBJ2-1	TRBD2
TGTGCCAGCAGTTTGAGGGTTCCCACCGGGGAGCTGTTTTTT	CASSLRVPTGELFF	-	TRBV27	TRBJ2-2	-
TGCGCCAGCAGCCAAGATGCCAGGGGGAACACCATATATTTT	CASSQDARGNTIYF	once	TRBV4-3	TRBJ1-3	TRBD1
TGTGCCAGCAGTGACTCGGGGCAGGGTCGGGTCCATGAGCAGTTCTTC	CASSDSGQGRVHEQFF	-	TRBV6-4	TRBJ2-1	-
TGTGCCAGCTCACCCGGGGGGGCCCCGAACACTGAAGCTTTCTTT	CASSPGGAPNTEAFF	-	TRBV18	TRBJ1-1	-
TGTGCCAGTAGTACCGTATGGCGTCGGGATGGCTACACCTTC	CASSTVWRRDGYTF	-	TRBV19	TRBJ1-2	-
TGTGCCAGCAGCTCCCGACAGAGTAACTATGGCTACACCTTC	CASSSRQSNYGYTF	-	TRBV7-8	TRBJ1-2	-
TGCGCCAGCAGCCTTGGACAGGGAGCAGGGAATGAGCAGTTCTTC	CASSLGQGAGNEQFF	-	TRBV5-1	TRBJ2-1	TRBD1
TGTGCCAGCAGCTCGGGGAGGGGAGAGACCCAGTACTTC	CASSSGRGETQYF	-	TRBV21-1	TRBJ2-5	-
TGTACCACAAGCGGGGGGCCGGGGAATGAGCAGTTCTTC	CTTSGGPGNEQFF	-	TRBV10-3	TRBJ2-1	TRBD2
TGTGCCAGCAGCCTACGGACAGGGCCTTCCTACGAGCAGTATTTC	CASSLRTGPSYEQYF	-	TRBV11-3	TRBJ2-7	TRBD1
TGTGCCAGCTCACCATCCACGGGAAGCACAGATACGCAGTATTTT	CASSPSTGSTDTQYF	-	TRBV18	TRBJ2-3	-
TGTGCCAGCAGCTTACCGACTAGCGGGGGATACGAGCAGTACTTC	CASSLPTSGGYEQYF	-	TRBV5-4	TRBJ2-7	TRBD2
TGTGCCAGTAGTATGGCCCAGTTGGGCTCGGGCAATCAGCCCCAGCATTTT	CASSMAQLGSGNQPQHF	once	TRBV19	TRBJ1-5	-
TGTGCCAGCAGTCCCCGGACTAGCGGGAGGGCTCGGAACAATGAGCAGTTCTTC	CASSPRTSGRARNNEQFF	-	TRBV27	TRBJ2-1	TRBD2
TGTGCCAGCAGTGGGACAGACTATGGCTACACCTTC	CASSGTDYGYTF	once	TRBV2	TRBJ1-2	-
TGCGCCACCACACGTGTCAGGGACTATGGCTACACCTTC	CATTRVRDYGYTF	-	TRBV23-1	TRBJ1-2	-
TGTGCCAGCAGCCACCGGGACAGGCCGTATGCAGGCTACACCTTC	CASSHRDRPYAGYTF	-	TRBV14	TRBJ1-2	TRBD1
TGTGCCAGCAGCCCCCGGGACAGAGGTACTGAAGCTTTCTTT	CASSPRDRGTEAFF	-	TRBV7-8	TRBJ1-1	TRBD1
TGCGCCAGCAGTGAGCGGCGGGGGCCCACCCCGGGAGATGAGCAGTTCTTC	CASSERRGPTPGDEQFF	-	TRBV10-1	TRBJ2-1	-
TGTGCCAGCAGCCTTGACAGGGGGGACGAGCAGTACTTC	CASSLDRGDEQYF	-	TRBV7-2	TRBJ2-7	TRBD1
TGTGCCAGCAGGGAGGTGAGATGGGGCACTGAAGCTTTCTTT	CASREVRWGTEAFF	-	TRBV6-6	TRBJ1-1	-
TGTGCCAGCAGGCCAGAAACACGGAGTGAAGCTTTCTTT	CASRPETRSEAFF	-	TRBV2	TRBJ1-1	-